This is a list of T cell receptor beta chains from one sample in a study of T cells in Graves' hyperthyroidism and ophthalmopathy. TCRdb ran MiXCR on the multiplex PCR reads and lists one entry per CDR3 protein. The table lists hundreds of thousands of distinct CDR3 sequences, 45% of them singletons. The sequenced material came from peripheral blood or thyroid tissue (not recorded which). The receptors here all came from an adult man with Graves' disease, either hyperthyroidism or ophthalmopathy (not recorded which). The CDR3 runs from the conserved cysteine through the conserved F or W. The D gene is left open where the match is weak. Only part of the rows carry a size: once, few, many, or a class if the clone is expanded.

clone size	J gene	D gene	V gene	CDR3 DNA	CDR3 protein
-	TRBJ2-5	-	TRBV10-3	TGTGCCAGCAGTTCCTCCAGCGGGACAGTTTTACAAGAGACCCAGTGCTTC	CASSSSSGTVLQETQCF
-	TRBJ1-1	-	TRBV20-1	TGCAGTGCTGCTCCAGGGCGTGATGAAGCTTTCTTT	CSAAPGRDEAFF
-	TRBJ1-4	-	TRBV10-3	TGTGCCATCGGACGGGATTTGAATGAAAAACTGTTTTTT	CAIGRDLNEKLFF
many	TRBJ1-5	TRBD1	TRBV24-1	TGTGCCACCAGTGATTCCGGGACAGGGGATCAGCCCCAGCATTTT	CATSDSGTGDQPQHF
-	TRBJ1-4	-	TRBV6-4	TGTGCCAGCAGTGACAGGGTCGGAAATGAAAAACTGTTTTTT	CASSDRVGNEKLFF
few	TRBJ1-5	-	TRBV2	TGTGCCAGCAGTGGACCCGACGGGGCGGGCAATCAGCCCCAGCATTTT	CASSGPDGAGNQPQHF
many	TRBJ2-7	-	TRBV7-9	TGTGCCAGCAGCTCCCCCCCGGCCTACGAGCAGTACTTC	CASSSPPAYEQYF
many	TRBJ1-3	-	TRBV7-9	TGTGCCAGCAGCTTACCGGGGGGCCCTGGAAACACCATATATTTT	CASSLPGGPGNTIYF
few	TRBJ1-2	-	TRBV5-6	TGTGCCAGCAGCTTGGCCCCGGGCGCTGCCTATGGCTACACCTTC	CASSLAPGAAYGYTF
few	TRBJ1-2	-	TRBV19	TGTGCCAGTACGCCGGGGACCTATGGCTACACCTTC	CASTPGTYGYTF
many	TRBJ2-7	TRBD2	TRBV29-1	TGCAGCGTGGCCGGGACTAGCTTCATCTACGAGCAGTACTTC	CSVAGTSFIYEQYF
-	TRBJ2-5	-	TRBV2	TGTGCCAGCAGTTACTCGGACCAGTTGAAGACCCAGTACTTC	CASSYSDQLKTQYF
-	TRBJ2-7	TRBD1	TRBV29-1	TGCAGCGTTGCACAGGGGTACTACGAGCAGTACTTC	CSVAQGYYEQYF
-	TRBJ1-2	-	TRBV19	TGTGCCAGTAGTATAGGGGCAGGCGACGACTATGGCTACACCTTC	CASSIGAGDDYGYTF
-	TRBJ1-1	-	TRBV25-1	TGTGCCAGCAGTTTATCGATGGTCATGAACACTGAAGCTTTCTTT	CASSLSMVMNTEAFF
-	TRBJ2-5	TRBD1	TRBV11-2	TGTGCCAGCAGCTTCCAGGGGGCGGGGCAAGAGACCCAGTACTTC	CASSFQGAGQETQYF
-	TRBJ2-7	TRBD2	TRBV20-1	TGCAGTGCTAGAGCGGTCTCTAGCGGGGACTTCTACGAGCAGTACTTC	CSARAVSSGDFYEQYF
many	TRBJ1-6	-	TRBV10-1	TGCGCCAGCAGCGAATCGACTTCGAATTCACCCCTCCACTTT	CASSESTSNSPLHF
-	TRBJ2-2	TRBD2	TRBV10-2	TGCGCCAGCGGGACTAGCGGTACTTCCGGGGAGCTGTTTTTT	CASGTSGTSGELFF
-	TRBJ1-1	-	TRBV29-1	TGCAGCGTTGCAACTAGCGGGGTGTACACTGAAGCTTTCTTT	CSVATSGVYTEAFF